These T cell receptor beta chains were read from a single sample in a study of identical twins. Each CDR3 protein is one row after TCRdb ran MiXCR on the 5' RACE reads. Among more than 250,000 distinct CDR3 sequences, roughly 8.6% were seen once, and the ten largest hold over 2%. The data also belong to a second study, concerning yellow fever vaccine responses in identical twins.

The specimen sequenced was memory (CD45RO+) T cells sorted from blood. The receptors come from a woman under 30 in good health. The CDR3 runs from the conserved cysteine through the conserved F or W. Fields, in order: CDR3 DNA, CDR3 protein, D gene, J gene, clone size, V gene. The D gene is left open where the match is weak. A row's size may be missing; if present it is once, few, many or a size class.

TGCAGTGCTCAACGGGACATATATAGCAATCAGCCCCAGCATTTT	CSAQRDIYSNQPQHF	-	TRBJ1-5	many	TRBV20-1
TGTGCCATCAGGGCCGGGGCGGACACTGAAGCTTTCTTT	CAIRAGADTEAFF	-	TRBJ1-1	-	TRBV10-3
TGTGCCAGCAGCTTGGGAGCTAGATCCTATGGCTACACCTTC	CASSLGARSYGYTF	-	TRBJ1-2	many	TRBV5-6
TGTGCCAGCAGCGTAACGCTAGCGGGGGACTACAATGAGCAGTTCTTC	CASSVTLAGDYNEQFF	TRBD2	TRBJ2-1	few	TRBV9
TGTGCCAGCAGCTTAGCGGAAGCCTACGAGCAGTACTTC	CASSLAEAYEQYF	-	TRBJ2-7	many	TRBV2
TGTGCCAGCAGCTTGTTTTCGGCTAGCGGATACACCGGGGAGCTGTTTTTT	CASSLFSASGYTGELFF	TRBD2	TRBJ2-2	many	TRBV5-6
TGTGCCAGCAGTTTAGGCGGGAGGGCCTTCTCAGTCACAGATACGCAGTATTTT	CASSLGGRAFSVTDTQYF	TRBD2	TRBJ2-3	many	TRBV27
TGTGCCAGCAGCTCGCCCCGGGGACAGGCGGATACGCAGTATTTT	CASSSPRGQADTQYF	TRBD1	TRBJ2-3	few	TRBV5-5
TGTGCCAGCAGTTTTGAGTCGGGGCTGGATAATTCACCCCTCCACTTT	CASSFESGLDNSPLHF	-	TRBJ1-6	many	TRBV12-3/TRBV12-4
TGCAGCGCGGTGGTGTGGGGGAGAGGCTTAACCGGGGAGCTGTTTTTT	CSAVVWGRGLTGELFF	-	TRBJ2-2	many	TRBV29-1
TGTGCCAGCAGCTTGCCGGACAGGGGAAGCACTGAAGCTTTCTTT	CASSLPDRGSTEAFF	TRBD1	TRBJ1-1	-	TRBV7-9
TGTGCCAGCAGCCCCGACGACAGGGCCAATCAGCCCCAGCATTTT	CASSPDDRANQPQHF	TRBD1	TRBJ1-5	many	TRBV5-5
TGTGCCAGCTCACCCCCGGGACAGGGCACCGGGGAGCTGTTTTTT	CASSPPGQGTGELFF	TRBD1	TRBJ2-2	-	TRBV18
TGTGCCAGCAGTCCCGCCTTACTCGGGAGGAATGAGCAGTTCTTC	CASSPALLGRNEQFF	TRBD2	TRBJ2-1	-	TRBV28
TGCAGCGTTCAACTACACCTAGGCTCCTACGAGCAGTACTTC	CSVQLHLGSYEQYF	-	TRBJ2-7	many	TRBV29-1
TGTGCCAGCAGCTTGTCTTCCGTTTGGGACCGGGAATACACTGAAGCCTTCTTT	CASSLSSVWDREYTEAFF	-	TRBJ1-1	-	TRBV5-7
TGTGCCAGCAGCTTGTCCAGGGCCAACACCGGGGAGCTGTTTTTT	CASSLSRANTGELFF	-	TRBJ2-2	-	TRBV5-6
TGCGCCAGCAGCCCGGGACAGCTATTCAATGAGCAGTTCTTC	CASSPGQLFNEQFF	TRBD1	TRBJ2-1	many	TRBV5-1
TGTGCCAGCAGCCTCGTCAGGGGTGGTGGAAACACCATATATTTT	CASSLVRGGGNTIYF	-	TRBJ1-3	many	TRBV28
TGCGCCAGCAGCTTGGAACAAGAAGGGGATACGCAGTATTTT	CASSLEQEGDTQYF	-	TRBJ2-3	many	TRBV5-1
TGTGCCATCAGTGATTGGGGTTCTAACTATGGCTACACCTTC	CAISDWGSNYGYTF	-	TRBJ1-2	many	TRBV10-3
TGCAGCGTTGTTCACCAAGCGGGGTACTATACTGAGCAGTTCTTC	CSVVHQAGYYTEQFF	TRBD2	TRBJ2-1	-	TRBV29-1
TGTGCCAGCAGATTCGGGACAGGGCCCGAAGAGACCCAGTACTTC	CASRFGTGPEETQYF	TRBD1	TRBJ2-5	few	TRBV11-3
TGTGCCAGCAGTCGGGACAGGGACATTCAGTACTTC	CASSRDRDIQYF	TRBD1	TRBJ2-4	few	TRBV14
TGTGCCAGCAGCCACGGTCCGGGACAGCTGTTAGCTAACTATGGCTACACCTTC	CASSHGPGQLLANYGYTF	TRBD1	TRBJ1-2	-	TRBV14
TGCGCCAGCAGAGCGATGGGGCGCACAGGGGCCGGGGCCAACGTCCTGACTTTC	CASRAMGRTGAGANVLTF	TRBD1	TRBJ2-6	few	TRBV5-1
TGTGCCAGCAGTTTCGGGACTAGCGGGAGAACCTACAATGAGCAGTTCTTC	CASSFGTSGRTYNEQFF	TRBD2	TRBJ2-1	few	TRBV28
TGCAGTGCTAGAGGGACAGGGGGCGATTCCTACAATGAGCAGTTCTTC	CSARGTGGDSYNEQFF	TRBD1	TRBJ2-1	few	TRBV20-1
TGTGCCAGCAGGGGGGAAAACCAAGAGACCCAGTACTTC	CASRGENQETQYF	-	TRBJ2-5	many	TRBV28
TGTGCCAGCAGTGACACAGGCCCCGGGACTAGTTGGTACGAGCAGTACTTC	CASSDTGPGTSWYEQYF	TRBD2	TRBJ2-7	many	TRBV12-3/TRBV12-4
TGTGCCAGCTCACCACCGAGGGGGCTCACCGGGGAGCTGTTTTTT	CASSPPRGLTGELFF	TRBD1	TRBJ2-2	few	TRBV18
TGTGCCAGCAGTTCACGGGTGATCGTCACAGATACGCAGTATTTT	CASSSRVIVTDTQYF	-	TRBJ2-3	many	TRBV6-2/TRBV6-3
TGCGCCAGCAGCGTGGGGTGGGGACAGGGGTCCTGGAGCACAGATACGCAGTATTTT	CASSVGWGQGSWSTDTQYF	TRBD1	TRBJ2-3	-	TRBV5-1
TGTGCCAGCAGCCCCACGTCGTCTAATTCACCCCTCCACTTT	CASSPTSSNSPLHF	-	TRBJ1-6	-	TRBV3-1
TGTGCCAGCAGTTTCCTCCAGGGGGCTGAGCAGTACTTC	CASSFLQGAEQYF	TRBD1	TRBJ2-7	many	TRBV12-3/TRBV12-4
TGTGCCAGCAGTTTGTCAGGTAGCGGGGGGAGCACAGATACGCAGTATTTT	CASSLSGSGGSTDTQYF	TRBD2	TRBJ2-3	many	TRBV12-3/TRBV12-4
TGCGCCAGCAGCTTGGCCCCGAATTCACCCCTCCACTTT	CASSLAPNSPLHF	-	TRBJ1-6	many	TRBV5-1
TGTGCCACCAGCAGCGGAGGGTGGACCGGGGAGCTGTTTTTT	CATSSGGWTGELFF	-	TRBJ2-2	-	TRBV15